The clone carrying this TCR beta chain was detected a few times. Antigen specificity is unknown. From germline, CDR1 is MRHNA and CDR2 SNTAGT. The CDR3 totals 13 residues. The V end was cut by 3 bases, the J end by 1 base, with 6 bases between. TCRdb used MiXCR to reprocess the 5' RACE reads, holding one entry per CDR3 protein. Seen here are around 470,000 distinct CDR3 sequences, 11% to 15% observed once, and the top ten hold 0.52%. These data belong to a study of identical twins. Broader study findings: Abundant beta clonotypes from cord blood bore fewer insertions; memory repertoires lacked this pattern. Among beta out-of-frame sequences, excess sharing between twins appeared weaker.

Healthy Caucasians were all of the donors. This same sample was also part of a study on yellow fever vaccine responses in identical twins.

The sequencing input was CD4+ T cells sorted from blood. The TCR originated in a woman younger than 30 in good health. This chain links TRBV6-4 with TRBJ1-1; D ambiguous. The CDR3 loop is CASSEHANTEAFF. Written as DNA, the CDR3 is TGTGCCAGCAGTGAGCACGCGAACACTGAAGCTTTCTTT.